The TCR beta chain under discussion was sequenced for a study of blood T cell repertoires in COVID-19. Study in general: T cells, B-cell-depleted T cells, or PBMCs provided the cDNA or gDNA that served as material.

Germline V CDR1 and CDR2: LGHDT, YNNKEL (reference sequence). The ends lost 5 bases at V and 6 bases at J; junction bases unmatched: 5. The CDR3 has 15 residues. This clone was detected a few times. Produced via immunoSEQ multiplex PCR; TCRdb's table is partial and in-frame only. The sample comprises 60,000 to 70,000 clones, roughly 82% of which are singletons, and approximately 6.6% rests with the top ten. The chain couples TRBV3-1 (or the pseudogene TRBV3-2) to TRBJ1-6; TRBD1 aligns across 9 bases. The sequenced sample consisted of peripheral blood. The clonotype was recovered from a man between 60 and 75 years old with acute or convalescent COVID-19. The CDR3 DNA follows: TGTGCCAGCAGCTATCCGGGACAGGGTAATTCACCCCTCCACTTT. Amino acid sequence: CASSYPGQGNSPLHF.